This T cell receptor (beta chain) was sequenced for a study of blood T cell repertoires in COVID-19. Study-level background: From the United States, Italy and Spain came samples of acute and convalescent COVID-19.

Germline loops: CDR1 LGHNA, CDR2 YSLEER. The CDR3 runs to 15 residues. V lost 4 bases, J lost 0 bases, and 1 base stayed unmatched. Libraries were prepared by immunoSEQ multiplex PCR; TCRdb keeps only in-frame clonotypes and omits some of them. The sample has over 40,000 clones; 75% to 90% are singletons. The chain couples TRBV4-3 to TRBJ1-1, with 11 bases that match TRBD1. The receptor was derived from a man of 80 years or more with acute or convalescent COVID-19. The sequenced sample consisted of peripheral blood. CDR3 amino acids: CASSRDRGMNTEAFF. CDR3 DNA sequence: TGCGCCAGCAGCCGGGACAGGGGGATGAACACTGAAGCTTTCTTT.